This T cell receptor (beta chain) was sequenced during a study of blood T cell repertoires in COVID-19. Study context: Samples representing acute and convalescent COVID-19 were sourced from the United States, Italy and Spain. PBMCs, B-cell-depleted T cells, or T cells provided the cDNA or gDNA that made up the material.

How the authors handled the data: Reference gene primer amplification gave estimated nucleated cell counts. Sequencing used immunoSEQ multiplex PCR; TCRdb keeps in-frame clones, though not all of them. V and J calls and clone size come straight from that table; D and trimming were deduced from the DNA. The profile covers 200,000 to 300,000 clones, with 83% appearing a single time and over 4.5% taken by the ten largest. Germline trimming cut 10 bases from V and 5 bases from J; bases unmatched to any gene: 6. The CDR3 consists of 13 residues. From germline, CDR1 is KGHDR and CDR2 SFDVKD. The sample comprised peripheral blood. This receptor was obtained from a human donor in a cohort sampled during active COVID-19. This rearrangement joins TRBV24-1 to TRBJ2-1; 8 bases agree with TRBD1. As DNA, the CDR3 is TGTGCCACACAGACAGGGGTTGACAATGAGCAGTTCTTC. Its protein is CATQTGVDNEQFF.